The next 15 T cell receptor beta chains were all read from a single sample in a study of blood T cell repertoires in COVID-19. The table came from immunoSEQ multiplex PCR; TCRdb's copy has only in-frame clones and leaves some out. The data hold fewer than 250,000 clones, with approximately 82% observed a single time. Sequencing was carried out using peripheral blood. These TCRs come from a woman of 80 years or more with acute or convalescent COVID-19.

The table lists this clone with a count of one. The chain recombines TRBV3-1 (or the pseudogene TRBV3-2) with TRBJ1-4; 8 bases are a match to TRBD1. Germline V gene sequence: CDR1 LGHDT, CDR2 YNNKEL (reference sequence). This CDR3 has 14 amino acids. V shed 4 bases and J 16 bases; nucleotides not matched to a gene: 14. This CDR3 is CASSPRGERTGRFF. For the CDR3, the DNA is TGTGCCAGCAGCCCGAGGGGGGAAAGGACAGGGCGGTTTTTT.

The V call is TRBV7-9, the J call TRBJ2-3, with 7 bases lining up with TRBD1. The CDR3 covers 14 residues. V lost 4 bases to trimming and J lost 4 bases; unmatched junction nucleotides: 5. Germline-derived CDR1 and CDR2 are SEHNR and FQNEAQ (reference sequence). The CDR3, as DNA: TGTGCCAGCAGCTCAGACAGGGTCGCAGATACGCAGTATTTT. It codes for CASSSDRVADTQYF.

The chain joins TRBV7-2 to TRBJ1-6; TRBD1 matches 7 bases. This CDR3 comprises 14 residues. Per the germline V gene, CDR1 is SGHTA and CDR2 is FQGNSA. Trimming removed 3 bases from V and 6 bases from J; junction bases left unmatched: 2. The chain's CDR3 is CASSLGQINSPLHF. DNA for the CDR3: TGTGCCAGCAGCTTGGGACAGATTAATTCACCCCTCCACTTT.

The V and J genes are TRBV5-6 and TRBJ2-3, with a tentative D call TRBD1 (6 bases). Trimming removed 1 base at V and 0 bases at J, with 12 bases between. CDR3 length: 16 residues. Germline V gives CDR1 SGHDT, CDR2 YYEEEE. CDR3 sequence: CASSLYIQGSTDTQYF. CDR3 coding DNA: TGTGCCAGCAGCTTGTATATACAGGGCAGCACAGATACGCAGTATTTT.

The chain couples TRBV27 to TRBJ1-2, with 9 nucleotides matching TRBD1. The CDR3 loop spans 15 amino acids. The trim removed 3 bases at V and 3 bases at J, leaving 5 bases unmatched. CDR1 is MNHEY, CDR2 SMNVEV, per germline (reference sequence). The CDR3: CASSLGGTGHYGYTF. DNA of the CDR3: TGTGCCAGCAGTTTGGGTGGGACAGGGCACTATGGCTACACCTTC.

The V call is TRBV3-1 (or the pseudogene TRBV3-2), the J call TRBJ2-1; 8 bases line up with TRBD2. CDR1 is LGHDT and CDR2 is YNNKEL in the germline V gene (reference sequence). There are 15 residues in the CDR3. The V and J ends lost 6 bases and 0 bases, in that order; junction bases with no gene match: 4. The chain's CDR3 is CASSEAGVSYNEQFF. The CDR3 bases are TGTGCCAGCAGTGAAGCGGGAGTCTCCTACAATGAGCAGTTCTTC.

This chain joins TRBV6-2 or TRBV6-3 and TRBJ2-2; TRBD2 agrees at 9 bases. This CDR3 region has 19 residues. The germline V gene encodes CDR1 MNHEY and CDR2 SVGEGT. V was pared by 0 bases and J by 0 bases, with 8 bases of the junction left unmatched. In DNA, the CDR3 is TGTGCCAGCAGTTACTCGATGTACATAGCGGGGGCGAACACCGGGGAGCTGTTTTTT. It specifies CASSYSMYIAGANTGELFF.

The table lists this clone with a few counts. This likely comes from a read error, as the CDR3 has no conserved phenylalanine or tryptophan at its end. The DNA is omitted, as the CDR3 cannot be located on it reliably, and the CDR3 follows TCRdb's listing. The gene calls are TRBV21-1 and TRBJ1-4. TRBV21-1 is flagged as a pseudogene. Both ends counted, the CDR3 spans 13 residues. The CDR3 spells CASSKELPILSLC.

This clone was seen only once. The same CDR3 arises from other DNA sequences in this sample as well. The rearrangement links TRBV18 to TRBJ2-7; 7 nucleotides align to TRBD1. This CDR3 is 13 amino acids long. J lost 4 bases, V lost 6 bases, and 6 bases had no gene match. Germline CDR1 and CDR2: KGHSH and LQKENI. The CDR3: CASSRDRGYEQYF. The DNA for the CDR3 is TGTGCCAGCTCCCGGGACAGAGGGTACGAGCAGTACTTC.

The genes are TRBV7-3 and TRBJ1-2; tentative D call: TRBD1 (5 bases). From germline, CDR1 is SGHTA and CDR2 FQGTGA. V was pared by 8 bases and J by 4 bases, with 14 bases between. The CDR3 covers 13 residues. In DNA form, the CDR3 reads TGTGCCAGCGGTATAGGGGCAGGCTATGGCTACACCTTC. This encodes CASGIGAGYGYTF.

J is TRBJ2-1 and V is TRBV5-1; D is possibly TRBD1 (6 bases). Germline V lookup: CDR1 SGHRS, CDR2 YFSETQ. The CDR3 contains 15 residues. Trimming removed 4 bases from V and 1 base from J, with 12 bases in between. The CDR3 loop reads CASSHSGVSYNEQFF. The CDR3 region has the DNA TGCGCCAGCAGCCATTCAGGGGTTTCCTACAATGAGCAGTTCTTC.

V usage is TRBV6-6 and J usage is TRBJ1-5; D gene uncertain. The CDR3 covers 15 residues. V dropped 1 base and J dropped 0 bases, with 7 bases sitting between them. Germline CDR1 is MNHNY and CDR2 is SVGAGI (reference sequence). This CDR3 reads CASSYWEYSNQPQHF. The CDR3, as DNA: TGTGCCAGCAGTTACTGGGAGTATAGCAATCAGCCCCAGCATTTT.

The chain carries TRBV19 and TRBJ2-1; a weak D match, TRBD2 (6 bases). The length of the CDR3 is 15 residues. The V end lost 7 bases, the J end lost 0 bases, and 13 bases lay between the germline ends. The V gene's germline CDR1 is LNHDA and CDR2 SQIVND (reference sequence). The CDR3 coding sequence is TGTGCCAGTACTGGGCCCGGGGGCTCCTACAATGAGCAGTTCTTC. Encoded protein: CASTGPGGSYNEQFF.

CDR3 amino acids: CASSQLAGGPGETQYF. CDR3 DNA: TGTGCCAGTAGTCAACTAGCGGGGGGGCCGGGAGAGACCCAGTACTTC. The rearrangement links TRBV19 to TRBJ2-5; TRBD2 matches at 13 bases. Germline trimming cut 5 bases from V and 4 bases from J; bases unmatched to any gene: 7. In germline, CDR1 is LNHDA, CDR2 SQIVND (reference sequence). The CDR3 extends over 16 amino acids.

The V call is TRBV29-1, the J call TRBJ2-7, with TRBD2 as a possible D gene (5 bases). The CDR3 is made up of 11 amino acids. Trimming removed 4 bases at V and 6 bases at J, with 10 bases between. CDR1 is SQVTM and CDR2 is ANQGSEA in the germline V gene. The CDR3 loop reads CSVVFGLEQYF. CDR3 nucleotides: TGCAGCGTTGTATTCGGACTCGAGCAGTACTTC.